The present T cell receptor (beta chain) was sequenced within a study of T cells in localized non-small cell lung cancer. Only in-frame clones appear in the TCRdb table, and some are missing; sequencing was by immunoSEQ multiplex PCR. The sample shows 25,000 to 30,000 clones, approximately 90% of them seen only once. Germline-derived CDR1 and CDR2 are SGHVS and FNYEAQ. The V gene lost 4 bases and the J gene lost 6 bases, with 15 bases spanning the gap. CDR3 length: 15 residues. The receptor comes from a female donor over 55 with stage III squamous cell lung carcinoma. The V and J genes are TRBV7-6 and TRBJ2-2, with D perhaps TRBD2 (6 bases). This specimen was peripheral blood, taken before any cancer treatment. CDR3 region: CASSSGLRSSGELFF. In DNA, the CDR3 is TGTGCCAGCAGCTCGGGACTTCGAAGCTCCGGGGAGCTGTTTTTT.